Detailed here is one T cell receptor beta chain. Its antigen remains unknown. The CDR3 is 15 residues long. Unmatched junction bases numbered 3, after V lost 0 bases and J lost 2 bases. Germline CDR1 SGDLS, CDR2 YYNGEE. This record belongs to a study of blood T cells in healthy people across ages. Regarding the study as a whole: Getting older went along with TCR beta diversity per million T cells dropping roughly linearly.

Next came a second PCR, run for about 6 to 12 cycles, which used a sample-barcoded 5' primer along with a J-beta primer mix. TCRdb reanalysed the 5' RACE reads using MiXCR and keeps one entry per CDR3 protein. The table shows more than 900,000 distinct CDR3 sequences, with around 25% occurring only once. The data also belong to a second study, concerning T cells of mothers and their children. That paper adds: A few healthy Caucasian mothers served as donors, and their six children did as well.

Sequenced material: blood. The sequence derives from a girl aged 2-10 years in good health. This chain connects TRBV9 to TRBJ2-5; 8 bases fit TRBD1. The CDR3 DNA reads as TGTGCCAGCAGCGTAGCTGGGACAGGACAAGAGACCCAGTACTTC. Protein: CASSVAGTGQETQYF.